The TCR beta chain under discussion was sequenced for a study of T cells after yellow fever vaccination. Each CDR3 protein is one row after TCRdb ran MiXCR on the 5' RACE reads. The table lists around 340,000 distinct CDR3 sequences, 8% to 10% of them singletons. This CDR3 has 14 amino acids. Trimming took 1 base from V and 1 from J, leaving 8 bases between them. Germline V gene sequence: CDR1 SGDLS, CDR2 YYNGEE. The table lists this clonotype with many counts. Antigen specificity is unknown. The study, taken as a whole, reports: Clonotype sharing between CD4 and CD8 compartments was small. Weaker, the secondary response had a peak occurring faster, on day 5 versus 15. One caveat is that FACS-sorted repertoires could contain abundant clonotypes contaminating from the bulk population.

The specimen was PBMCs, collected on the day of the first yellow fever vaccination. The V and J genes are TRBV9 and TRBJ1-1; no reliable D call. This sequence was found in a man younger than 35 who received the YFV17D yellow fever vaccine. This CDR3 is CASSVLPKNTEAFF. The CDR3, as DNA: TGTGCCAGCAGCGTACTTCCTAAGAACACTGAAGCTTTCTTT.